This T cell receptor beta chain emerged from a study of human T cells and chemical hapten exposure. Overall study results and limits: DPC sensitization did not alter TCRs above 1 in 1000 frequency.

Time point given: healthy volunteer bleed at 2 weeks. From whole blood left unfractionated, total RNA was extracted. During construction of the library, unique molecular identifiers were attached to individual cDNA molecules for quantitative, reproducible TCR counting. As handled by the study authors: Sample TCR totals centred on a median of roughly 96,000, ranging about 23,224 to 700,000. Each CDR3 protein gets one entry after TCRdb re-called the RACE reads with MiXCR. TCRdb's processing, not the authors' own work, is the source of the V and J calls. The repertoire holds 80,000 to 100,000 distinct CDR3 sequences, with about 8.7% as singletons. This clonotype was counted a few times. The antigen is not known. The CDR3 length is 13 residues. V dropped 7 bases and J dropped 10 bases, with 17 bases sitting between them. Germline V gene sequence: CDR1 DFQATT, CDR2 SNEGSKA (reference sequence).

Sequencing was performed on whole blood. J is TRBJ1-6 and V is TRBV20-1; D remains unclear. This clonotype was obtained from a female donor in good health. Some clones in this sample may be carry-over from other donors' samples. CDR3 protein: CSVERDQLSPLHF. The CDR3 coding sequence is TGCAGTGTTGAACGGGATCAGTTGTCACCCCTCCACTTT.